A single sample gave rise to the 7 T cell receptor beta chains below, sequenced in a study of blood T cell repertoires in COVID-19. Measured with immunoSEQ multiplex PCR; TCRdb has only the in-frame clones, and not every one. The sample gives about 80,000 clones, over 75% of which show up once; approximately 8.7% is in the top ten. The sample taken for sequencing was peripheral blood. These receptors were obtained from a human donor in a cohort sampled during active COVID-19.

This clone was found a few times. The rearrangement links TRBV5-1 to TRBJ2-3; maybe TRBD2 (5 bases). The germline CDR1 and CDR2 sequences are SGHRS and YFSETQ. V was trimmed by 7 bases and J by 1 base, leaving 10 bases between them. CDR3 length: 13 amino acids. CDR3 DNA sequence: TGCGCCAGCCATAATAGCGGCACAGATACGCAGTATTTT. This codes for CASHNSGTDTQYF.

The V and J genes are TRBV14 and TRBJ2-1, with TRBD2 as a possible D gene (5 bases). Germline V CDR1 and CDR2: SGHDN, FVKESK. The germline V and J ends were trimmed by 6 bases and 3 bases, with 12 bases remaining between them. This CDR3 has 14 residues. The DNA of the CDR3 is TGTGCCAGCAGTTCGGAGGCTCTCTACAATGAGCAGTTCTTC. Its translation: CASSSEALYNEQFF. Filled out from reference TRBV14 and TRBJ2-1, the complete variable domain reads EAGVTQFPSHSVIEKGQTVTLRCDPISGHDNLYWYRRVMGKEIKFLLHFVKESKQDESGMPNNRFLAERTGGTYSTLKVQPAELEDSGVYFCASSSEALYNEQFFGPGTRLTVL.

The genes are TRBV30 and TRBJ2-3, with a possible D match to TRBD2 (6 bases). This CDR3 is built from 16 residues. Trimming shortened V by 0 bases and J by 1 base, and 14 bases separated the two germline ends. Germline V CDR1 and CDR2: GTSNPN, SVGIG (reference sequence). Here the CDR3 reads CAWSVILGLRTDTQYF. DNA for the CDR3: TGTGCCTGGAGTGTAATTTTGGGACTTCGCACAGATACGCAGTATTTT.

V usage is TRBV7-2 and J usage is TRBJ2-4; TRBD1 might be the D (6 bases). This CDR3 contains 19 residues. Germline CDR1 is SGHTA and CDR2 is FQGNSA. Trimming cost V 5 bases and J 0 bases, with 23 bases left between them. CDR3 nucleotides: TGTGCCAGCAGCCTATCCCCACAGGGACAAAAACTAGCCAAAAACATTCAGTACTTC. This translates into CASSLSPQGQKLAKNIQYF.

This clone has a handful of counts. V gene TRBV30 combines with J gene TRBJ1-5, with 10 nucleotides matching TRBD1. Germline assignment: CDR1 GTSNPN and CDR2 SVGIG (reference sequence). Unmatched junction bases numbered 18, after V lost 3 bases and J lost 7 bases. The CDR3 is 18 residues long. The CDR3 DNA is TGTGCCTGGAGGGCCCGGGACAGGGGTCCCAAATTGGCCCAGCCCCAGCATTTT. Translated, it gives CAWRARDRGPKLAQPQHF.

The CDR3 coding sequence is TGTGCCAGCAGCTTACCAGGGGGTCGTGAGCAGTTCTTC. Protein sequence: CASSLPGGREQFF. This chain connects TRBV7-3 to TRBJ2-1; 7 bases fit TRBD1. This CDR3 contains 13 residues. The junction had 4 bases not matched to a gene; V was cut back by 2 bases and J by 9 bases. Per the germline V gene, CDR1 is SGHTA and CDR2 is FQGTGA.

The chain combines TRBV21-1 with TRBJ2-7; the table's D call, TRBD2, was not checked against the DNA. TRBV21-1 is a recognized pseudogene. This CDR3 has 17 residues. The CDR3 nucleotides read TGTGCCAGCAGCAAAGAACCCGGACTAGCGGGGACATACGAGCAGTACTTC. Its translation: CASSKEPGLAGTYEQYF.